These T cell receptor beta chains were read from a single sample in a study of cytomegalovirus exposure and HLA in healthy donors. Some clones are missing from TCRdb's copy, which holds only in-frame ones; the method was immunoSEQ multiplex PCR. The sample consists of 150,000 to 200,000 clones, 80% to 85% of them appearing once. Sequenced sample: PBMCs. These receptors came from a woman between 40 and 55 years old in good health and CMV-seronegative. The CDR3 runs from the conserved cysteine through the conserved F or W. The order of the fields is J gene, clone size, V gene, D gene, CDR3 protein, CDR3 DNA. A D gene is named only where the DNA matches it firmly. Clone size is shown for a subset of rows, as once, few, many or a class of expanded clone.

j_gene: TRBJ1-5
abundance: NA
v_gene: TRBV21-1
d_gene: NA
CDR3aa: CASSMAVATNSNQPQHF
CDR3nt: TGTGCCAGCAGCATGGCTGTGGCAACTAATAGCAATCAGCCCCAGCATTTT

j_gene: TRBJ2-1
abundance: few
v_gene: TRBV5-1
d_gene: TRBD2
CDR3aa: CASSWGQGLINEQFF
CDR3nt: TGCGCCAGCAGCTGGGGTCAGGGACTAATCAATGAGCAGTTCTTC

j_gene: TRBJ2-1
abundance: once
v_gene: TRBV9
d_gene: TRBD2
CDR3aa: CASSVELKGTSGNEQFF
CDR3nt: TGTGCCAGCAGCGTAGAGTTAAAGGGGACTAGCGGCAATGAGCAGTTCTTC

j_gene: TRBJ1-6
abundance: once
v_gene: TRBV11-3
d_gene: NA
CDR3aa: CASSFDSSTNSPLHF
CDR3nt: TGTGCCAGCAGCTTCGACAGCAGCACTAATTCACCCCTCCACTTT

j_gene: TRBJ1-2
abundance: once
v_gene: TRBV7-2
d_gene: NA
CDR3aa: CASSSEGGYGYTF
CDR3nt: TGTGCCAGCAGCTCGGAAGGGGGCTATGGCTACACCTTC

j_gene: TRBJ1-3
abundance: NA
v_gene: TRBV4-2
d_gene: TRBD1
CDR3aa: CASSQALLGQGRNTIYF
CDR3nt: TGTGCCAGCAGCCAAGCCCTCCTAGGACAGGGCCGAAACACCATATATTTT

j_gene: TRBJ1-3
abundance: few
v_gene: TRBV30
d_gene: NA
CDR3aa: CAWSLRPRVSGNTIYF
CDR3nt: TGTGCCTGGAGTCTAAGACCTCGGGTCTCTGGAAACACCATATATTTT

j_gene: TRBJ2-3
abundance: NA
v_gene: TRBV9
d_gene: TRBD2
CDR3aa: CASSAQASGRVDTQYF
CDR3nt: TGTGCCAGCAGCGCCCAGGCTAGCGGGAGGGTGGATACGCAGTATTTT

j_gene: TRBJ2-7
abundance: NA
v_gene: TRBV5-5
d_gene: NA
CDR3aa: CASSLYGGSYEQYF
CDR3nt: TGTGCCAGCAGCTTATATGGCGGCTCCTACGAGCAGTACTTC

j_gene: TRBJ2-2
abundance: NA
v_gene: TRBV5-5
d_gene: NA
CDR3aa: CASRFNRGTGELFF
CDR3nt: TGTGCCAGCAGATTTAATCGCGGCACCGGGGAGCTGTTTTTT

j_gene: TRBJ2-1
abundance: few
v_gene: TRBV10-3
d_gene: TRBD1
CDR3aa: CAISAPRDRGSSYNEQFF
CDR3nt: TGTGCCATCAGTGCCCCCCGGGACAGGGGGAGCTCCTACAATGAGCAGTTCTTC